This T cell receptor beta chain stems from a study of CXCR3-negative and CXCR3-positive naive CD8 T cells. Germline CDR1 and CDR2: MNHEY and SMNVEV (reference sequence). This CDR3 has 14 amino acids. For this clonotype: Its antigen is undetermined.

The TRB libraries of cDNA were built by UMI-labeled 5' RACE. TCRdb reprocessed the 5' RACE reads and keeps a single row for each CDR3 protein, giving no DNA. Its clone listing holds about 98,000 distinct CDR3 sequences. The study's findings and limits: Comparison of naive cells showed more hydrophobic TRB CDR3s in CXCR3-positive than in CXCR3-negative naive cells.

The V call is TRBV27, the J call TRBJ2-7; TCRdb's D gene call, TRBD1, goes unchecked for lack of DNA. The TCR originated in a human donor in good health. Some clones in this sample may be carry-over from other donors' samples. The sample was naive CXCR3+ CD8+ T cells from blood. The subset was: CD45RO-CCR7+CD27+CD95- naive CD8+ T cells expressing CXCR3 (TNR3+). The CDR3 sequence: CASFGEQGAFEQYF.